This T cell receptor (beta chain) was identified in a study of molecular identifiers for immune sequencing clone quantification. Study-level points and caveats: One cell's worth of spiked Jurkat TCR RNA was reportedly detectable among roughly 1 million naive cells. Over 99% of effector molecules, but under 1% in naive cells, were held by clones with more than 20 RNA copies.

A CD8+CD4-CCR7+CD45RA+ gate was used to sort naive CD8 T cells. In this sample, this clonotype turned up many times. Its specificity is not known. Previously published methods and listed TCR primers were used for the bulk TCR libraries. TCRdb called the PCR reads again in MiXCR, with one record for every CDR3 protein. Among tens of thousands of distinct CDR3 sequences listed, around a fifth were seen once. The V gene's germline CDR1 is ENHRY and CDR2 SYGVKD. This CDR3 is 16 amino acids long. The ends lost 6 bases at V and 0 bases at J; junction bases unmatched: 8. The chain couples TRBV10-3 to TRBJ2-3; 8 bases line up with TRBD2. Sequenced sample: naive CD8+ T cells from blood, with Jurkat cell RNA spiked in. Subset of the sample: FACS-sorted CD8+CD4-CCR7+CD45RA+ naive T cells. This clonotype was obtained from a human donor in good health. Some libraries in this study had Jurkat cell RNA spiked in. CDR3 coding DNA: TGTGCCATCAGGCCCGGGGTAGCGGGAAGCACAGATACGCAGTATTTT. Residues: CAIRPGVAGSTDTQYF.